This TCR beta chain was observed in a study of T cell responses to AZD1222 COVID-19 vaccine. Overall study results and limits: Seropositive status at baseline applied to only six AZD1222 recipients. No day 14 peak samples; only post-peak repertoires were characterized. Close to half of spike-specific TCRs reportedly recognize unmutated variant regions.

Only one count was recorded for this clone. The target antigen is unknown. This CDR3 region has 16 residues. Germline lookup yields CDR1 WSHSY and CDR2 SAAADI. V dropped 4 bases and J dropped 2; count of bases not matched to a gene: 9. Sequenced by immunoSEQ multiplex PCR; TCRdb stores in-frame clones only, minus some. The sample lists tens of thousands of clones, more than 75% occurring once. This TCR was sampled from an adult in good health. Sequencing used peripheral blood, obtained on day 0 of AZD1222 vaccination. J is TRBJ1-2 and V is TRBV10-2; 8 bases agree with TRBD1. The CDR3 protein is CASSVDNRGANYGYTF. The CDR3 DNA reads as TGCGCCAGCAGTGTCGATAACAGGGGGGCCAACTATGGCTACACCTTC.